The clone carrying this TCR beta chain appeared a single time. This specimen comes from a study of blood T cell repertoires in COVID-19. For the study at large: Some COVID-19 samples were acute and others convalescent; all came from the United States, Italy and Spain.

Data came from immunoSEQ multiplex PCR; TCRdb stores just in-frame clones and leaves some out. This sample has roughly 250,000 clones; over 65% occur once, and the top ten carry 3.3%. Sample: peripheral blood. The sequence was obtained from an elderly woman with acute or convalescent COVID-19.

This CDR3 is CAISGPPAALSYEQYF. For the CDR3, the DNA is TGTGCCATCAGTGGCCCACCAGCGGCCCTCTCCTACGAGCAGTACTTC. V is TRBV10-3 and J is TRBJ2-7; D is possibly TRBD2 (5 bases). The length of the CDR3 is 16 residues. V lost 4 bases and J 0 bases, leaving 16 bases between the germline ends. Germline CDR1 is ENHRY and CDR2 is SYGVKD.